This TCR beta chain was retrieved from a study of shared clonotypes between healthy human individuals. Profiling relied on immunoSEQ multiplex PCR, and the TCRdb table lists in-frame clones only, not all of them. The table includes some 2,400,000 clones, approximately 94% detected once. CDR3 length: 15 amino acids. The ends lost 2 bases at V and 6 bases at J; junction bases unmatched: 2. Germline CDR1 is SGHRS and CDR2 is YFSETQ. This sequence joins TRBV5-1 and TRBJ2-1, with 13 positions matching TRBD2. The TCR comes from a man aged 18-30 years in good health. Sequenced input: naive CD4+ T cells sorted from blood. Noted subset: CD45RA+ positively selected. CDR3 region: CASSFGTSGANEQFF. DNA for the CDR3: TGCGCCAGCAGCTTCGGGACTAGCGGGGCCAATGAGCAGTTCTTC.